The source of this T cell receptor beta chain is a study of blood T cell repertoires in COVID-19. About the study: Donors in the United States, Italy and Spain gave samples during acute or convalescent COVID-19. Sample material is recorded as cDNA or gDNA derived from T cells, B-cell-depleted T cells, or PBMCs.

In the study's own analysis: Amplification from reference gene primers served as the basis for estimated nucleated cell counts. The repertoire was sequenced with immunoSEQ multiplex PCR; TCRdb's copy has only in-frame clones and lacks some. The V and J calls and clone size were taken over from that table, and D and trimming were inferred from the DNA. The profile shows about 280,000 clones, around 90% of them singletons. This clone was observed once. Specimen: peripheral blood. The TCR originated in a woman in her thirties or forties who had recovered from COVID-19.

The CDR3 DNA follows: TGTGCCAGCAGTTCTTACTACGAGCAGTACTTC. Its protein is CASSSYYEQYF. The rearrangement joins TRBV12-3 or TRBV12-4 to TRBJ2-7; D is unclear. The CDR3 covers 11 residues. Trimming shortened V by 4 bases and J by 3 bases, and 4 bases separated the two germline ends.